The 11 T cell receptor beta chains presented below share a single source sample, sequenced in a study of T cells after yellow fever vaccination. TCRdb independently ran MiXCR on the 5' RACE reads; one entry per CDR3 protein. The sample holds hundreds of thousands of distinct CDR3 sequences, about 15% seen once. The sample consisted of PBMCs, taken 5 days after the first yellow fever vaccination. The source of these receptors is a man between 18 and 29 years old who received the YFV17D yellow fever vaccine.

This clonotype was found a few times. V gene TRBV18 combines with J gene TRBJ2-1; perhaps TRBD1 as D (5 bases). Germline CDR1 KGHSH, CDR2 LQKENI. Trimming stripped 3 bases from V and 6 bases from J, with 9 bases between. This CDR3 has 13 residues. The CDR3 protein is CASSPGAPNEQFF. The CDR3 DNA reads TGTGCCAGCTCACCTGGGGCTCCCAATGAGCAGTTCTTC.

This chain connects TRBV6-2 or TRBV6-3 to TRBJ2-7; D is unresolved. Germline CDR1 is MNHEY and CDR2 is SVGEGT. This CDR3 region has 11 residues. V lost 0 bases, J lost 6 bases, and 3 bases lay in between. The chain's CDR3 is CASSYSLEQYF. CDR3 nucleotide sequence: TGTGCCAGCAGTTACTCTCTCGAGCAGTACTTC.

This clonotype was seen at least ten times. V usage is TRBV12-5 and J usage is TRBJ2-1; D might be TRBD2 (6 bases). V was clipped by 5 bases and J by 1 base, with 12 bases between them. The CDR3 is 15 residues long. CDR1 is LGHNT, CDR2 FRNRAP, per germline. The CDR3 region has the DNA TGTGCTAGTGGTCCCGGTGGGGGGTCCTACAATGAGCAGTTCTTC. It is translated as CASGPGGGSYNEQFF.

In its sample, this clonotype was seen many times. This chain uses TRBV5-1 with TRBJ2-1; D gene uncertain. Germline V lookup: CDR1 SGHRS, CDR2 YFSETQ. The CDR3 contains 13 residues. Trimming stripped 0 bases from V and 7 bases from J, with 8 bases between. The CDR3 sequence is CASSLGQVNEQFF. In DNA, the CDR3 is TGCGCCAGCAGCTTGGGGCAGGTAAATGAGCAGTTCTTC.

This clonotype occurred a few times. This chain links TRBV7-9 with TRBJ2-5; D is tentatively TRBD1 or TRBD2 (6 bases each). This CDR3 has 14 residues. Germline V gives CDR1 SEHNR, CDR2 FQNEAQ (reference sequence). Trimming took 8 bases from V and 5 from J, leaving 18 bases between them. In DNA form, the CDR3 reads TGTGCCAGCCAGATTCGGGGGCCAAAGGAGACCCAGTACTTC. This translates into CASQIRGPKETQYF.

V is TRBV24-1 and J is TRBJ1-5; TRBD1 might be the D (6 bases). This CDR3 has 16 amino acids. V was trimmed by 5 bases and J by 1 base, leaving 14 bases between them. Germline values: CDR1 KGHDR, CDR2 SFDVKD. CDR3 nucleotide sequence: TGTGCCACCAGTGGGGCCGAAGGACAGAGCAATCAGCCCCAGCATTTT. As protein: CATSGAEGQSNQPQHF.

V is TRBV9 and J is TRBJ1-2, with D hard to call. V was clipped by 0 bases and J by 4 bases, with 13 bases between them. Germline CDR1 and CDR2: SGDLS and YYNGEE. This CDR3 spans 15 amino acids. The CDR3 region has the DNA TGTGCCAGCAGCGTAGCCCAAGAGGGCCTCTATGGCTACACCTTC. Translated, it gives CASSVAQEGLYGYTF.

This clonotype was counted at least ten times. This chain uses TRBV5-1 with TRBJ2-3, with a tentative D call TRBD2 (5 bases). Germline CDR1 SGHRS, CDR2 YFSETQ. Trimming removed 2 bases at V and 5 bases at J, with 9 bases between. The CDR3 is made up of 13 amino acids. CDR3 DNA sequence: TGCGCCAGCAGCTTTCTTCGGGGAGATACGCAGTATTTT. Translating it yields CASSFLRGDTQYF. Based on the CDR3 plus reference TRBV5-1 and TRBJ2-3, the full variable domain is KAGVTQTPRYLIKTRGQQVTLSCSPISGHRSVSWYQQTPGQGLQFLFEYFSETQRNKGNFPGRFSGRQFSNSRSEMNVSTLELGDSALYLCASSFLRGDTQYFGPGTRLTVL.

Written as DNA, the CDR3 is TGCGCCAGCAGCCTACAGGGGGTTGGTGAGCAGTTCTTC. Translated, it gives CASSLQGVGEQFF. The chain joins TRBV4-3 to TRBJ2-1; 8 nucleotides match TRBD1. The germline V gene has CDR1 LGHNA and CDR2 YSLEER. V was pared by 4 bases and J by 9 bases, with 5 bases of the junction left unmatched. The CDR3 is made up of 13 amino acids.

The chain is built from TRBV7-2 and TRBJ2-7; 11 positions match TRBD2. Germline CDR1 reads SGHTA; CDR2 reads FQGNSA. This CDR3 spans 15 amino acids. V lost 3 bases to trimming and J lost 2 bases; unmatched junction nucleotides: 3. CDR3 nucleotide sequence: TGTGCCAGCAGCTTCCTAGCGGGGGGACCCTACGAGCAGTACTTC. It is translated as CASSFLAGGPYEQYF.

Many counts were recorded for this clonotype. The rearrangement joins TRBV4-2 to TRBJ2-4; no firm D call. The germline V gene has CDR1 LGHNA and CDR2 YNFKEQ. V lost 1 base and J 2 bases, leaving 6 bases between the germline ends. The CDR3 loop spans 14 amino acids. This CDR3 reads CASSQGASKNIQYF. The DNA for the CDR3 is TGTGCCAGCAGCCAAGGGGCGTCCAAAAACATTCAGTACTTC.